The 16 T cell receptor beta chains in this list originate from one sample, sequenced in a study of T cells in Graves' hyperthyroidism and ophthalmopathy. TCR beta CDR3 regions were amplified from RNA. HTBI primers were employed in a first-round RT-PCR of the TCR CDR3. MiXCR, applied by TCRdb to the multiplex PCR reads, yields one record per CDR3 protein. The sample lists a few hundred thousand distinct CDR3 sequences, about 45% occurring once. The sequenced sample consisted of peripheral blood or thyroid tissue (not recorded which). These receptors originate from a woman under 30 with Graves' hyperthyroidism.

This clonotype was counted at least ten times. V is TRBV29-1 and J is TRBJ1-2, with D maybe TRBD1 (6 bases). CDR1 SQVTM and CDR2 ANQGSEA come from the germline V gene. The length of the CDR3 is 13 residues. Trimming stripped 7 bases from V and 6 bases from J, with 18 bases between. As DNA, the CDR3 is TGCAGCGCACCCAGCCGGGGGCGGGATGGCTACACCTTC. As protein: CSAPSRGRDGYTF.

The genes are TRBV7-2 and TRBJ1-2; 7 bases line up with TRBD1. The ends lost 6 bases at V and 12 bases at J; junction bases unmatched: 7. The CDR3 covers 11 residues. Germline lookup yields CDR1 SGHTA and CDR2 FQGNSA. CDR3 residues: CASSTGAVNTF. DNA for the CDR3: TGTGCCAGCAGTACAGGGGCGGTGAACACCTTC.

V gene TRBV2 combines with J gene TRBJ1-2, with D possibly TRBD1 on 6 matching bases. There are 14 residues in the CDR3. Germline CDR1 SNHLY, CDR2 FYNNEI. The germline V and J ends were trimmed by 4 bases and 8 bases, with 17 bases remaining between them. CDR3 amino acids: CASSVFRTVLGYTF. In nucleotides, the CDR3 is TGTGCCAGCAGTGTTTTCAGGACAGTCTTAGGCTACACCTTC. Together with reference TRBV2 and TRBJ1-2, the CDR3 gives the full variable domain: EPEVTQTPSHQVTQMGQEVILRCVPISNHLYFYWYRQILGQKVEFLVSFYNNEISEKSEIFDDQFSVERPDGSNFTLKIRSTKLEDSAMYFCASSVFRTVLGYTFGSGTRLTVV.

The chain is built from TRBV24-1 and TRBJ2-2, with D perhaps TRBD1 (5 bases). CDR1 and CDR2 (germline): KGHDR, SFDVKD. V lost 4 bases to trimming and J lost 8 bases, with 10 bases between them. The CDR3 covers 13 residues. The CDR3 is CATSEARQGELFF. The CDR3 nucleotides are TGTGCCACCAGTGAGGCGCGACAGGGGGAGCTGTTTTTT.

In its sample, this clonotype was seen many times. The V and J genes are TRBV15 and TRBJ2-7, with 9 bases fitting TRBD2. Germline-derived CDR1 and CDR2 are LNHNV and YYDKDF (reference sequence). The CDR3 runs 18 residues. Trimming at V came to 1 base and at J to 3 bases, leaving 13 bases not matched to a gene. The CDR3 loop reads CATSRVPRGGRVLYEQYF. The CDR3 DNA reads TGTGCCACCAGCAGAGTTCCTAGGGGCGGGAGGGTCCTCTACGAGCAGTACTTC. The complete variable domain, with remaining parts taken from reference TRBV15 and TRBJ2-7, reads DAMVIQNPRYQVTQFGKPVTLSCSQTLNHNVMYWYQQKSSQAPKLLFHYYDKDFNNEADTPDNFQSRRPNTSFCFLDIRSPGLGDTAMYLCATSRVPRGGRVLYEQYFGPGTRLTVT.

The V and J genes are TRBV6-2 or TRBV6-3 and TRBJ2-2; 7 bases fit TRBD1. The CDR3 runs 13 residues. V shed 7 bases, J shed 4 bases, and the junction held 3 bases outside the gene matches. In germline, CDR1 is MNHEY, CDR2 SVGEGT. As DNA, the CDR3 is TGTGCCAGCACCGGGACAGCCACCGGGGAGCTGTTTTTT. It translates to CASTGTATGELFF.

Concerning this clonotype itself: This may stem from a read error, because a much larger clone lies one nucleotide away. The chain couples TRBV5-8 to TRBJ1-2, with D tentatively TRBD1 (5 bases). CDR1 SGHTS and CDR2 YDEGEE come from the germline V gene. V shed 4 bases and J shed 4 bases, with 14 bases lying between them. The CDR3 is made up of 14 amino acids. The CDR3: CASSTRDGGYGYTF. CDR3 nucleotides: TGTGCCAGCAGCACTAGGGACGGCGGCTATGGCTACACCTTC. Together with reference TRBV5-8 and TRBJ1-2, the CDR3 gives the full variable domain: EAGVTQSPTHLIKTRGQQATLRCSPISGHTSVYWYQQALGLGLQFLLWYDEGEERNRGNFPPRFSGRQFPNYSSELNVNALELEDSALYLCASSTRDGGYGYTFGSGTRLTVV.

At least ten counts were recorded for this clonotype. The V call is TRBV7-9, the J call TRBJ1-6, with 7 bases identical to TRBD1. Germline values: CDR1 SEHNR, CDR2 FQNEAQ (reference sequence). V was pared by 5 bases and J by 0 bases, with 4 bases of the junction left unmatched. The CDR3 has 16 residues. CDR3 bases: TGTGCCAGCAGCCCAGGGGGGAGCTCCTATAATTCACCCCTCCACTTT. Protein product: CASSPGGSSYNSPLHF. The whole variable domain, remainder taken from reference TRBV7-9 and TRBJ1-6, is DTGVSQNPRHKITKRGQNVTFRCDPISEHNRLYWYRQTLGQGPEFLTYFQNEAQLEKSRLLSDRFSAERPKGSFSTLEIQRTEQGDSAMYLCASSPGGSSYNSPLHFGNGTRLTVT.

Details on this clonotype: This may stem from a read error, because a much larger clone lies one nucleotide away. The CDR3 region is CACSVETGGYTF. The CDR3 bases are TGTGCCTGCAGCGTGGAAACAGGAGGCTACACCTTC. The V gene is TRBV7-3, the J gene TRBJ1-2, with a possible D match to TRBD1 (5 bases). In germline, CDR1 is SGHTA, CDR2 FQGTGA. The CDR3 consists of 12 residues.

The chain carries TRBV29-1 and TRBJ2-2, with D possibly being TRBD2 (5 bases). The CDR3 has 14 amino acids. V was trimmed by 8 bases and J by 5 bases, leaving 18 bases between them. Per germline, CDR1 SQVTM and CDR2 ANQGSEA. This CDR3 is CSLVRGLGTGELFF. The CDR3, as DNA: TGCAGCTTGGTGAGAGGGCTGGGTACCGGGGAGCTGTTTTTT.

This clonotype was observed at least ten times. V gene TRBV9 combines with J gene TRBJ2-6; TRBD1 agrees at 7 bases. CDR1 and CDR2 (germline): SGDLS, YYNGEE. The trim removed 0 bases at V and 0 bases at J, leaving 6 bases unmatched. This CDR3 region has 18 residues. The CDR3 reads CASSVGTGAISGANVLTF. CDR3 DNA: TGTGCCAGCAGCGTAGGTACAGGGGCCATCTCTGGGGCCAACGTCCTGACTTTC.

This clonotype was seen a few times. The gene calls are TRBV4-1 and TRBJ2-2; D is uncertain. CDR3 length: 18 residues. V lost 2 bases, J lost 2 bases, and 18 bases lay in between. The germline gives CDR1 MGHRA, CDR2 YSYEKL. DNA for the CDR3: TGCGCCAGCAGCCAAAATACGATGTCTTTTTATAACACCGGGGAGCTGTTTTTT. This encodes CASSQNTMSFYNTGELFF.

At least ten counts were recorded for this clonotype. The chain employs TRBV19 and TRBJ1-2, with 7 nucleotides matching TRBD1. The CDR3 consists of 14 residues. J was trimmed by 4 bases and V by 6 bases; bases with no gene match: 8. Germline-derived CDR1 and CDR2 are LNHDA and SQIVND (reference sequence). In DNA form, the CDR3 reads TGTGCCAGTAGGGACAGGCTGAGAGGCTATGGCTACACCTTC. Amino acid sequence: CASRDRLRGYGYTF.

This clonotype showed up just a few times. The genes are TRBV7-9 and TRBJ2-1, with 9 positions matching TRBD2. CDR1 is SEHNR, CDR2 FQNEAQ, per germline (reference sequence). V trimming: 1 base; J trimming: 8 bases; junction bases outside the gene matches: 6. The CDR3 sequence is 15 residues long. The CDR3 DNA is TGTGCCAGCAGCTTAGGGGCGGGAGGGCTCTATGAGCAGTTCTTC. Its translation is CASSLGAGGLYEQFF.

This clonotype was counted at least ten times. The J gene is TRBJ2-7, the V gene TRBV7-2; a possible D gene is TRBD2 (5 bases). The CDR3 has 14 residues. Per germline, CDR1 SGHTA and CDR2 FQGNSA. Trimming took 0 bases from V and 4 from J, leaving 10 bases between them. CDR3 nucleotides: TGTGCCAGCAGCTTAGCGGGAGCAAATTACGAGCAGTACTTC. This encodes CASSLAGANYEQYF.

V and J are TRBV20-1 and TRBJ2-3; D gene ambiguous. Germline V gene data show CDR1 as DFQATT and CDR2 as SNEGSKA (reference sequence). The ends were cut back, 8 bases at V and 0 bases at J, with 9 bases in the middle. The CDR3 contains 12 residues. This CDR3 reads CSSGFSTDTQYF. CDR3 sequence (DNA): TGCAGTTCCGGGTTCAGCACAGATACGCAGTATTTT.